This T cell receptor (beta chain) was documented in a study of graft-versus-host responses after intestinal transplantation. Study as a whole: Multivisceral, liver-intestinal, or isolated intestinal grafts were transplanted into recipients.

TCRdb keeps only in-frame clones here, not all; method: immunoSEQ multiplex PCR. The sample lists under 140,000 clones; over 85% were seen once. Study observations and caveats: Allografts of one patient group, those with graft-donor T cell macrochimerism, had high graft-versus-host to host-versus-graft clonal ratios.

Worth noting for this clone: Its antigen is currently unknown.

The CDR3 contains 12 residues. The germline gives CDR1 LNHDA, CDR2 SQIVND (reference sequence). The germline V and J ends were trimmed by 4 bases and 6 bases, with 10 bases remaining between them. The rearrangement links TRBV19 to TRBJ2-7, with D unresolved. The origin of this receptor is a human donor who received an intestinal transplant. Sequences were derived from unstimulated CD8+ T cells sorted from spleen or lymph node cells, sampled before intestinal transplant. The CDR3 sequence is CASSNPQREQYF. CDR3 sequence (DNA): TGTGCCAGTAGTAACCCCCAGCGCGAGCAGTACTTC.